This TCR beta chain was obtained from a study of blood T cell repertoires in COVID-19. Across the study: Some COVID-19 samples were acute and others convalescent; all came from the United States, Italy and Spain. PBMCs, B-cell-depleted T cells, or T cells were the source of the cDNA or gDNA that made up the material.

The germline V gene has CDR1 SGHTS and CDR2 YDEGEE. Trimming took 2 bases from V and 3 from J, leaving 12 bases between them. The CDR3 loop spans 15 amino acids. Original handling: Using reference gene primer amplification, nucleated cell counts were estimated. Libraries were prepared by immunoSEQ multiplex PCR; TCRdb keeps only in-frame clonotypes and omits some of them. The V and J calls and clone size come from that table; D and trimming were worked out from the DNA. The table lists about 99,000 clones, just under 85% of them singletons, with about 3.3% in the top ten. The J gene is TRBJ1-5, the V gene TRBV5-8; tentatively, D is TRBD1 (5 bases). The receptor's source is an elderly woman with active or convalescent COVID-19. Source material: peripheral blood. The chain's CDR3 is CASSFDKGINQPQHF. For the CDR3, the DNA is TGTGCCAGCAGCTTCGACAAGGGGATCAATCAGCCCCAGCATTTT.